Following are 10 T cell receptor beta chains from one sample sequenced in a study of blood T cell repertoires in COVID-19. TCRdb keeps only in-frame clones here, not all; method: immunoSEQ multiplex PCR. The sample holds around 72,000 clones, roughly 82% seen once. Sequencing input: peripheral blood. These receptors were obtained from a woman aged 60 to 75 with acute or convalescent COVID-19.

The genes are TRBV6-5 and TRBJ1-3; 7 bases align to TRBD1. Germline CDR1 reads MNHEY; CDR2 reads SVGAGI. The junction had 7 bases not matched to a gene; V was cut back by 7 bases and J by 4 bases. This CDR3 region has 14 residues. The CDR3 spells CASMRGREGNTIYF. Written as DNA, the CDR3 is TGTGCCAGCATGAGGGGGCGAGAAGGAAACACCATATATTTT.

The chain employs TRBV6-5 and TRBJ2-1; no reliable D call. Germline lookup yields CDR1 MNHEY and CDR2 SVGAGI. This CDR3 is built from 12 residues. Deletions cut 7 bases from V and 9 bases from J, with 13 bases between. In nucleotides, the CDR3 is TGTGCCAGCAACACCCTACGGAGTGAGCAGTTCTTC. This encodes CASNTLRSEQFF.

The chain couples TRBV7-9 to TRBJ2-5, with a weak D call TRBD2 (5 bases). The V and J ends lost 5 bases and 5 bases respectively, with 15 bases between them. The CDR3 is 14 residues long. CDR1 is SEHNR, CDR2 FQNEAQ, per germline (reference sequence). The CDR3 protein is CASSLGAGSETQYF. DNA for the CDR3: TGTGCCAGCAGCCTGGGCGCGGGTTCGGAGACCCAGTACTTC.

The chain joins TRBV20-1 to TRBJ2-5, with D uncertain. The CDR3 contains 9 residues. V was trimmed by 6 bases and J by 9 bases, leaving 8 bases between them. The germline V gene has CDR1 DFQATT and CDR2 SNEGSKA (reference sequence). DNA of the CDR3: TGCAGTGCCCCGCAGGCCCAGTACTTC. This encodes CSAPQAQYF.

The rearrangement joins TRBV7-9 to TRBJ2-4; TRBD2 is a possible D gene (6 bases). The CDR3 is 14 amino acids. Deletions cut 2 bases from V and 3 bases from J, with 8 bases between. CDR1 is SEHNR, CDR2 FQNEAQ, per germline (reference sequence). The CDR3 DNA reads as TGTGCCAGCAGCTTACAGGGAGGCAAAAACATTCAGTACTTC. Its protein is CASSLQGGKNIQYF.

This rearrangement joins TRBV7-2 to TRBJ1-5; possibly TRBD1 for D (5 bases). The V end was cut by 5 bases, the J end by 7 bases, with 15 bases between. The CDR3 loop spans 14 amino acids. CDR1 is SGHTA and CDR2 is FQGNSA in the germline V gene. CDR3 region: CASSTQGASQPQHF. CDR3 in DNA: TGTGCCAGCAGCACCCAAGGGGCGTCCCAGCCCCAGCATTTT.

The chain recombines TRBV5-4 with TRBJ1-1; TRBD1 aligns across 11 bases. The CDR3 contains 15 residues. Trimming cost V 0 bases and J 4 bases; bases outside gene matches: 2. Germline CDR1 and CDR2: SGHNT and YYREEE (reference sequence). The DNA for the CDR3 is TGTGCCAGCAGCTTGGTCGGGACAGGGGGCACTGAAGCTTTCTTT. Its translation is CASSLVGTGGTEAFF.

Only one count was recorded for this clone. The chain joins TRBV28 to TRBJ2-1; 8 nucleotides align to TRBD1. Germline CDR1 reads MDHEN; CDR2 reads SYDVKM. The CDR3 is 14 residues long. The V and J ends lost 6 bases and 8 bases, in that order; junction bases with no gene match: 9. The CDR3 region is CASSPGQGDDEQFF. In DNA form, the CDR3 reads TGTGCCAGCAGCCCTGGACAGGGTGACGATGAGCAGTTCTTC.

This CDR3 is CASSSINSRSSGNTIYF. The CDR3 DNA is TGCGCCAGCAGCTCGATAAATTCGAGGAGCTCTGGAAACACCATATATTTT. The rearrangement uses TRBV5-1 and TRBJ1-3; D gene ambiguous. The ends were cut back, 3 bases at V and 0 bases at J, with 16 bases in the middle. In germline, CDR1 is SGHRS, CDR2 YFSETQ. The CDR3 sequence is 17 residues long.

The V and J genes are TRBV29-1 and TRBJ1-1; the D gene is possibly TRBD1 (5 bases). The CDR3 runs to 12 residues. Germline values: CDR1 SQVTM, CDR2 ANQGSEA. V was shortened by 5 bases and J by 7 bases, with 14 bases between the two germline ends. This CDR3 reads CSVFGAGIEAFF. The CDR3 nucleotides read TGCAGCGTTTTTGGGGCAGGTATTGAAGCTTTCTTT. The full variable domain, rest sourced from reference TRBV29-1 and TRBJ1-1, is SAVISQKPSRDICQRGTSLTIQCQVDSQVTMMFWYRQQPGQSLTLIATANQGSEATYESGFVIDKFPISRPNLTFSTLTVSNMSPEDSSIYLCSVFGAGIEAFFGQGTRLTVV.